These 11 T cell receptor beta chains originate from one sample sequenced in a study of T cell repertoires in cytomegalovirus infection. TCRdb used MiXCR to reprocess the reads, holding one entry per CDR3 protein. In the table there are approximately 1,000,000 distinct CDR3 sequences, roughly 30% of which are singletons. Antigen specificity for these receptors is unknown. The source was cultured CD8+ T cells from PBMCs, collected from culture after CMV antigen stimulation. The receptors here all came from a human donor in good health (CMV status not recorded). Some clones in this sample may be carry-over from other donors' samples.

A few counts support this clonotype. This chain joins TRBV12-3 or TRBV12-4 and TRBJ1-1; D unclear. The length of the CDR3 is 12 residues. Trimming stripped 3 bases from V and 11 bases from J, with 13 bases between. Written as DNA, the CDR3 is TGTGCCAGCAGTTTTGGGCCGCCCGGGGCTTTCTTT. Protein: CASSFGPPGAFF.

Details on this clonotype: With a much larger clone just one base away, this may be a read error. The CDR3 loop is CVSSLEQHMNTEAFF. As DNA, the CDR3 is TGTGTCAGCAGCTTAGAACAGCACATGAACACTGAAGCTTTCTTT. The chain employs TRBV11-3 and TRBJ1-1; no reliable D call. Germline V gene lookup returns CDR1 SGHNT and CDR2 YENEEA. This CDR3 has 15 amino acids.

The J gene is TRBJ1-5, the V gene TRBV28; no firm D call. Trimming removed 2 bases at V and 4 bases at J, with 15 bases between. Germline CDR1 MDHEN, CDR2 SYDVKM. This CDR3 comprises 16 residues. This CDR3 is CASSLGEEGSNQPQHF. Written as DNA, the CDR3 is TGTGCCAGCAGTTTAGGGGAAGAGGGTTCAAATCAGCCCCAGCATTTT.

About this clonotype: This sequence may be a read error, since a much larger clone differs from it by one base. The chain joins TRBV7-6 to TRBJ1-3; D may be TRBD1 (5 bases). The CDR3 has 15 residues. CDR1 is SGHVS, CDR2 FNYEAQ, per germline. V was clipped by 10 bases and J by 2 bases, with 18 bases between them. The CDR3 loop is CANIGIGQAGNTIYF. The DNA for the CDR3 is TGTGCCAACATTGGAATAGGACAAGCTGGAAACACCATATATTTT.

The chain employs TRBV6-5 and TRBJ2-4, with a possible D match to TRBD1 (6 bases). Germline-derived CDR1 and CDR2 are MNHEY and SVGAGI. This CDR3 has 16 residues. Trimming stripped 2 bases from V and 0 bases from J, with 11 bases between. The CDR3 DNA is TGTGCCAGCAGTTACCGGACAGACTCAGCCAAAAACATTCAGTACTTC. This translates into CASSYRTDSAKNIQYF.

This clonotype was observed a handful of times. V usage is TRBV11-1 and J usage is TRBJ2-5; a possible D gene is TRBD1 (6 bases). The CDR3 contains 14 residues. The V gene's germline CDR1 is SGHAT and CDR2 FQDESV (reference sequence). Deletions cut 5 bases from V and 5 bases from J, with 15 bases between. The CDR3 is CASSQYRDYETQYF. The CDR3 DNA sequence: TGTGCCAGCAGCCAGTACAGGGATTACGAGACCCAGTACTTC.

This clonotype was found a few times. DNA of the CDR3: TGTGCCAGCAGCTTAGGAGGCCGGAACTATATCCATGGCTACACCTTC. Translating gives CASSLGGRNYIHGYTF. The chain employs TRBV7-8 and TRBJ1-2; the D is unclear. The V gene lost 1 base and the J gene lost 6 bases, with 18 bases spanning the gap. The V gene's germline CDR1 is SGHVS and CDR2 FQNEAQ. The CDR3 consists of 16 residues.

V gene TRBV7-6 combines with J gene TRBJ2-5, with D maybe TRBD2 (6 bases). The germline V gene encodes CDR1 SGHVS and CDR2 FNYEAQ. The ends were cut back, 5 bases at V and 7 bases at J, with 20 bases in the middle. There are 15 residues in the CDR3. The CDR3 reads CASSPPGFGGGTQYF. The CDR3 nucleotides are TGTGCCAGCAGCCCCCCGGGATTCGGGGGTGGGACCCAGTACTTC. The variable domain in full, completed from reference TRBV7-6 and TRBJ2-5, reads GAGVSQSPRYKVTKRGQDVALRCDPISGHVSLYWYRQALGQGPEFLTYFNYEAQQDKSGLPNDRFSAERPEGSISTLTIQRTEQRDSAMYRCASSPPGFGGGTQYFGPGTRLLVL.

For this clonotype: The junction does not match germline at one end; this may be a read error. V and J are TRBV7-6 and TRBJ2-5; TRBD2 agrees at 11 bases. The CDR3 has 16 residues. Germline loops: CDR1 SGHVS, CDR2 FNYEAQ. CDR3 in DNA: TGTGCTAGCAGCGCGGGACTAGCGGACCTGAGAGAGACCCAGTACTTC. Its translation is CASSAGLADLRETQYF.

This clonotype was picked up a small number of times. This may come from a read error, since a much larger clone is one base off. The V and J genes are TRBV7-3 and TRBJ2-2; either TRBD1 or TRBD2 may fit D (5 bases each). The germline V gene has CDR1 SGHTA and CDR2 FQGTGA. Trimming pared 2 bases from V and 6 bases from J, leaving 7 bases between. The CDR3 extends over 13 amino acids. CDR3 sequence: CASSLEGPGELFF. The CDR3 region has the DNA TGTGCCAGCAGCTTAGAGGGGCCCGGGGAGCTGTTTTTT.

On this clonotype: One end of the junction varies from germline; a read error may be responsible. The chain links TRBV6-5 to TRBJ1-1; 8 bases align to TRBD1. The length of the CDR3 is 15 residues. From germline, CDR1 is MNHEY and CDR2 SVGAGI. CDR3: CASSYVGQVNTEAFF. The CDR3 region has the DNA TGTGCCAGTAGTTACGTGGGACAGGTAAACACTGAAGCTTTCTTT.